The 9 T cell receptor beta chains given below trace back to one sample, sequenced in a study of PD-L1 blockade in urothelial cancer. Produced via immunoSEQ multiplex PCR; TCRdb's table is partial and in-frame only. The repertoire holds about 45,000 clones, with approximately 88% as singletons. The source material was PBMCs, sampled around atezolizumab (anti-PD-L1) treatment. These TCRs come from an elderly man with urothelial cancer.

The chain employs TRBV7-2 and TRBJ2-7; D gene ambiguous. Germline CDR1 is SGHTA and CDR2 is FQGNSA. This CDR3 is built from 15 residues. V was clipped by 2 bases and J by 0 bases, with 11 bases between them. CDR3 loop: CASSLLPLSSYEQYF. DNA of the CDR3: TGTGCCAGCAGCTTACTCCCCCTGAGCTCCTACGAGCAGTACTTC. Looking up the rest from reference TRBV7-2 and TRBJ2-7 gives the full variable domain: GAGVSQSPSNKVTEKGKDVELRCDPISGHTALYWYRQSLGQGLEFLIYFQGNSAPDKSGLPSDRFSAERTGGSVSTLTIQRTQQEDSAVYLCASSLLPLSSYEQYFGPGTRLTVT.

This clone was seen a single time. The CDR3 is CASKIVRGPNTGELFF. CDR3 coding DNA: TGTGCCAGTAAGATAGTTCGGGGTCCGAACACCGGGGAGCTGTTTTTT. This rearrangement joins TRBV19 to TRBJ2-2, with a weak D call TRBD2 (5 bases). This CDR3 spans 16 amino acids. In germline, CDR1 is LNHDA, CDR2 SQIVND (reference sequence). Trimming cost V 7 bases and J 0 bases, with 15 bases left between them.

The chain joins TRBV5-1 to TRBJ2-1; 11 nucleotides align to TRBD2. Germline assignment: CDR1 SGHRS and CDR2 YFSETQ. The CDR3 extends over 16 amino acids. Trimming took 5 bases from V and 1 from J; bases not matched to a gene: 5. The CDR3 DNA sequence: TGCGCCAGCAGTCGGGCTAGCGGGAGGTCCTACAATGAGCAGTTCTTC. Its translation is CASSRASGRSYNEQFF.

CDR3 region: CASSFSHPTSGSTYEQYF. CDR3 sequence (DNA): TGTGCCAGTAGTTTTTCCCATCCTACTAGCGGGTCTACCTACGAGCAGTACTTC. The chain employs TRBV19 and TRBJ2-7; 9 nucleotides match TRBD2. Germline lookup yields CDR1 LNHDA and CDR2 SQIVND (reference sequence). Unmatched junction bases numbered 16, after V lost 5 bases and J lost 2 bases. The CDR3 runs to 18 residues.

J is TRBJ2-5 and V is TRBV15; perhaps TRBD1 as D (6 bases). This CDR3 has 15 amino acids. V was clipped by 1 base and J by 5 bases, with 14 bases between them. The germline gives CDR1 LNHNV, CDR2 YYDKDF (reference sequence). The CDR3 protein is CATSRVKGVTETQYF. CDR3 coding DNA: TGTGCCACCAGCAGAGTGAAGGGGGTCACGGAGACCCAGTACTTC.

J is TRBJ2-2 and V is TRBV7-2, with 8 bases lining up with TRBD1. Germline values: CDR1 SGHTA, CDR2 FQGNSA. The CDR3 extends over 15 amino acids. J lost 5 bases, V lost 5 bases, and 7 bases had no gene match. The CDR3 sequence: CASSPGQGETGELFF. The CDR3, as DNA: TGTGCCAGCAGCCCCGGACAGGGAGAGACCGGGGAGCTGTTTTTT.

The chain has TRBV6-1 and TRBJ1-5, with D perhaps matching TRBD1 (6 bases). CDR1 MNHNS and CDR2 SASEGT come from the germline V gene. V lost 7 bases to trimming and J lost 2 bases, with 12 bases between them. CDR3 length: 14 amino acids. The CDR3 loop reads CASNRDGRNQPQHF. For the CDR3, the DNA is TGTGCCAGCAACAGGGACGGACGCAATCAGCCCCAGCATTTT.

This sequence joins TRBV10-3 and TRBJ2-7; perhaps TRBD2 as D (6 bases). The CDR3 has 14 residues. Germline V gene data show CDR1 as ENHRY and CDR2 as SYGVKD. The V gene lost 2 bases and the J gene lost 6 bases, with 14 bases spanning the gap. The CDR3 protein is CAISETTGEREQYF. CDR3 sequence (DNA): TGTGCCATCAGTGAGACAACGGGAGAACGCGAGCAGTACTTC.

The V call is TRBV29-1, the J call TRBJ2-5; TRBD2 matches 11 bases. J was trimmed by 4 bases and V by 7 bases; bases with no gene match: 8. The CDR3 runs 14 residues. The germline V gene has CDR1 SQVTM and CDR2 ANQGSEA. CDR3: CSARSGRDRETQYF. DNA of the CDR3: TGCAGCGCCCGTAGCGGGAGGGACCGAGAGACCCAGTACTTC.